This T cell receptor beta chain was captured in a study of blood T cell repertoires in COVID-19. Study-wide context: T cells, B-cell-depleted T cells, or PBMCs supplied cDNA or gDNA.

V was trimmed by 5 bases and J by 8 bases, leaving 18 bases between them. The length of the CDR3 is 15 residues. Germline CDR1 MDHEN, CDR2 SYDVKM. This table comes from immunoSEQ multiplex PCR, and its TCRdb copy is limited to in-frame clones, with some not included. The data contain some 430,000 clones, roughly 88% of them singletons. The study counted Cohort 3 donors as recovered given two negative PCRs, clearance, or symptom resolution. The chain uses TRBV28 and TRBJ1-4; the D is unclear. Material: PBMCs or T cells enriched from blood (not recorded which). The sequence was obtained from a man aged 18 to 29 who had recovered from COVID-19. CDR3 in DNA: TGTGCCAGCAGTCCCGGCGGCAGTCGAGGCGAAAAACTGTTTTTT. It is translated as CASSPGGSRGEKLFF.